The next 19 T cell receptor beta chains were all read from a single sample in a study of monozygotic twins with inflammatory bowel disease. TCRdb re-called the 5' RACE reads, yielding one record per CDR3 amino acid sequence without DNA. The sample table includes tens of thousands of distinct CDR3 sequences. The sample comprised blood. The source is a human donor with ulcerative colitis or Crohn's disease, or a healthy co-twin of an affected twin (not recorded which).

The chain has TRBV20-1 and TRBJ2-3; the D call from TCRdb, TRBD1, cannot be confirmed without DNA. The CDR3 is 14 residues long. The germline CDR1 and CDR2 sequences are DFQATT and SNEGSKA (reference sequence). The CDR3 loop is CSASGHRYTDTQYF.

The chain couples TRBV9 to TRBJ2-5; TCRdb returns TRBD1, unconfirmable since there is no DNA. This CDR3 comprises 15 residues. Germline values: CDR1 SGDLS, CDR2 YYNGEE. The CDR3 is CASSVFAGGKETQYF.

J is TRBJ2-7 and V is TRBV5-4; lacking DNA, the TRBD2 call made by TCRdb goes unchecked. This CDR3 comprises 15 residues. From germline, CDR1 is SGHNT and CDR2 YYREEE (reference sequence). CDR3 sequence reads: CASSGLAGGSYEQYF.

The genes are TRBV6-1 and TRBJ2-1; TCRdb indicates TRBD2, and absent DNA this call remains unverified. CDR1 and CDR2 from the germline V gene are MNHNS and SASEGT. This CDR3 has 15 amino acids. The CDR3 sequence: CASSQRLAGWDEQFF.

The rearrangement uses TRBV6-5 and TRBJ2-3; there is no DNA to check the TCRdb D call of TRBD1. Germline assignment: CDR1 MNHEY and CDR2 SVGAGI. This CDR3 has 18 amino acids. The CDR3 sequence is CASSYGTGRPLNTDTQYF.

V gene TRBV7-3 combines with J gene TRBJ2-1; without DNA, the TCRdb call of TRBD2 cannot be checked. The germline gives CDR1 SGHTA, CDR2 FQGTGA. The CDR3 is 15 amino acids. CDR3 sequence reads: CASSLTKAHYNEQFF.

This rearrangement joins TRBV18 to TRBJ2-7; the D gene TCRdb calls, TRBD1, cannot be checked with no DNA. Germline CDR1 and CDR2: KGHSH and LQKENI. CDR3 length: 12 amino acids. The CDR3 spells CASSPGGYEQYF.

The chain recombines TRBV12-3 or TRBV12-4 with TRBJ2-1; TCRdb reports TRBD1, a call that lacks DNA to check it against. CDR3 length equals 12 residues. The CDR3 region is CASSWGGGEQFF.

This chain uses TRBV6-5 with TRBJ1-1. The CDR3 runs to 13 residues. Per the germline V gene, CDR1 is MNHEY and CDR2 is SVGAGI. Here the CDR3 reads CASSWGWDTEAFF.

The chain couples TRBV29-1 to TRBJ2-1. Germline values: CDR1 SQVTM, CDR2 ANQGSEA. This CDR3 contains 13 residues. The CDR3 loop reads CSVEEDLSNEQFF.

The chain has TRBV5-6 and TRBJ2-7; there is no DNA to check the TCRdb D call of TRBD2. The CDR3 contains 13 residues. Per the germline V gene, CDR1 is SGHDT and CDR2 is YYEEEE. The CDR3 spells CASSPRAGYEQYF.

V is TRBV11-2 and J is TRBJ1-1; absent DNA, TCRdb's TRBD1 call cannot be checked. Looked up from germline, CDR1 is SGHAT and CDR2 is FQNNGV. The CDR3 is 15 amino acids. The CDR3 sequence is CASSVFTGVGTEAFF.

The chain carries TRBV24-1 and TRBJ2-3. Germline V CDR1 and CDR2: KGHDR, SFDVKD. CDR3 length: 13 residues. The CDR3 protein is CATSDLNTDTQYF.

The chain is built from TRBV7-9 and TRBJ1-5. This CDR3 is 14 amino acids long. Germline CDR1 reads SEHNR; CDR2 reads FQNEAQ (reference sequence). CDR3 residues: CASSLAASSQPQHF.

J is TRBJ2-7 and V is TRBV27; TCRdb's D gene call, TRBD2, goes unchecked for lack of DNA. Germline-derived CDR1 and CDR2 are MNHEY and SMNVEV (reference sequence). The CDR3 consists of 21 residues. The CDR3 sequence: CASSYRPGGLAGGRSSYEQYF.

The J gene is TRBJ1-1, the V gene TRBV18. The CDR3 runs to 14 residues. Germline V gene data show CDR1 as KGHSH and CDR2 as LQKENI. CDR3: CASSPAGYNTEAFF.

The genes are TRBV9 and TRBJ2-5; the TCRdb call, TRBD2, lacks DNA for checking. The CDR3 loop spans 13 amino acids. CDR1 SGDLS and CDR2 YYNGEE come from the germline V gene. CDR3 in amino acids: CASSVAGLETQYF.

The chain joins TRBV3-1 to TRBJ1-2; with no DNA, the TCRdb D assignment of TRBD1 cannot be verified. The CDR3 is 15 amino acids. The germline gives CDR1 LGHDT, CDR2 YNNKEL (reference sequence). CDR3 amino acids: CASSQTVQGASGYTF.

The V call is TRBV2, the J call TRBJ1-5; as DNA is missing, the TRBD1 call by TCRdb cannot be tested. From germline, CDR1 is SNHLY and CDR2 FYNNEI. This CDR3 comprises 15 residues. CDR3 amino acids: CASSGTGFRAQPQHF.